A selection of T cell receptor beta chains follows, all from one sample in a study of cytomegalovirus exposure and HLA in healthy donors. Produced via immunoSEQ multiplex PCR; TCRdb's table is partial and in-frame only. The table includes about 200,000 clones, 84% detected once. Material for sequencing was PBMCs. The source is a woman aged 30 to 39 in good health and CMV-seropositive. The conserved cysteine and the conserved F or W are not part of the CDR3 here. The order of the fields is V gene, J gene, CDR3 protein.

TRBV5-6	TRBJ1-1	ASSSGGPGGAF
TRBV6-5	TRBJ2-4	ASGTSGSKNIQY
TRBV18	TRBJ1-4	ASSPLSTNEKLF
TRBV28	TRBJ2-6	ASAGRKDSGANVLT
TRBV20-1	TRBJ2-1	SAKQGVEQF
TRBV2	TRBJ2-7	ASSEGTSGYEQY
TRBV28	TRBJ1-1	ASSLIGLRAF
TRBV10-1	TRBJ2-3	ASRSGQGGSDTQY
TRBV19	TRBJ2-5	ASSPTRPFQGETQY
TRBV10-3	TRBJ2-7	AISGGLAGGAGTYEQY
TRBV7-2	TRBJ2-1	ASSGGLAGPKSYNEQF
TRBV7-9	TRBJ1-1	ASSLARGSEAF
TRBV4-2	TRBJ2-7	ASSQTSGESYEQY
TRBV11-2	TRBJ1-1	ASSSDRGRFMNTEAF
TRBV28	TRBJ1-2	ASSSLAWVTLRGSNYGYT
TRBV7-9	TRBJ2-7	ASTQVSAYEQY
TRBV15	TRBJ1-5	ATSRDVQGNQPQH
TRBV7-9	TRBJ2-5	ASSTTSEFKETQY
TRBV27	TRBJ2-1	ASSQMPQLAGFDNEQF
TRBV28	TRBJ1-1	ASSLFRPDTEAF
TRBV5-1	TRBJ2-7	ASSRDRDSSYEQY
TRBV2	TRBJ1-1	ASSERQKNTEAF
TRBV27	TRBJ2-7	ASTGTGVGEQY
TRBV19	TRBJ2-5	ASSKTGNQETQY
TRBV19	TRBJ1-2	ASSKLSDGYT
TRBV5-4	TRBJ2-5	ASSLPGTGQETQY
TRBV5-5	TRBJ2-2	ASSAPGLAGLTGELF
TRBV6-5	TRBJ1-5	ASSYRDNQPQH
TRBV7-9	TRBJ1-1	ASSLAGQGTEAF
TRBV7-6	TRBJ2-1	ASSSSRSSYNEQF
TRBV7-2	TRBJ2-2	ASSLAGTGHGGELF
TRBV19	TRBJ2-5	ASSGGLGRGATQY
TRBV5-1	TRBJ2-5	ASSLVPGETQY
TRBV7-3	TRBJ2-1	ASSLNAGDSYNEQF
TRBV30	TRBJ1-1	AWSMTGRTEAF
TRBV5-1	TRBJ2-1	ASSFGAHEQF
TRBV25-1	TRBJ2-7	ASSRTGVLYEQY
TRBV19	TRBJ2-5	ASSIGVQETQY
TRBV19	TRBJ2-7	ASSIVYGAYEQY
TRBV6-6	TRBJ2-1	ASSFRGGINEQF
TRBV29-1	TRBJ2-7	SVEGGQGRNEQY
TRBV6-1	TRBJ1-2	AILARGQSYT
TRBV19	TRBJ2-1	AAARDSGNEQF
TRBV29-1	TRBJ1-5	SVAPGGGQPQH
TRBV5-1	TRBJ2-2	ASSPVGDTGELF
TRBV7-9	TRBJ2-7	ASSPPGYYEQY
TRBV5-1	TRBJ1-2	ASSLAGGYGYT
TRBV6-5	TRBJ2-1	ASSYSFDRAQF
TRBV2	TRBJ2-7	ASSVWQSYEQY
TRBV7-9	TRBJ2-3	ASRPARGPSTDTQY
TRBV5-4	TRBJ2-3	ASSYEAGVADTQY
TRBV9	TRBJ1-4	ASSGGLRTGDEKLF
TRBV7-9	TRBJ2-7	ASSSSNWFGGASYEQY
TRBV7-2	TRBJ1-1	ASSARTGSEAF